A single sample is the source of the 27 T cell receptor beta chains below, sequenced in a study of sequential checkpoint blockade in melanoma. Specified treatment: randomized to nivolumab then ipilimumab (arm A) or the reverse (arm B). TCRdb's copy holds only in-frame clones and misses some; the assay was immunoSEQ multiplex PCR. Here the sample spans 15,000 to 20,000 clones, approximately 74% being singletons. This sample comprised CD8+ T cells sorted from blood (inferred from file names), obtained from a patient given nivolumab and ipilimumab in sequence. These receptors all stem from a human donor with melanoma.

The rearrangement uses TRBV6-4 and TRBJ2-2; 10 bases match TRBD2. This CDR3 has 16 residues. With 0 bases clipped from V and 3 bases from J, the junction kept 1 base outside the gene matches. Germline CDR1 is MRHNA and CDR2 is SNTAGT. The CDR3 DNA reads as TGTGCCAGCAGTGACTCCGGGACTAGCGACACCGGGGAGCTGTTTTTT. Translation gives CASSDSGTSDTGELFF.

The V and J genes are TRBV29-1 and TRBJ1-3, with D possibly being TRBD1 (5 bases). Germline assignment: CDR1 SQVTM and CDR2 ANQGSEA. Trimming stripped 7 bases from V and 0 bases from J, with 13 bases between. CDR3 length equals 14 residues. In DNA, the CDR3 is TGCAGCGCTCCCGACAGCTCCTCTGGAAACACCATATATTTT. This codes for CSAPDSSSGNTIYF.

V usage is TRBV5-6 and J usage is TRBJ1-1; 8 bases match TRBD1. This CDR3 is 13 amino acids long. Per germline, CDR1 SGHDT and CDR2 YYEEEE. Germline trimming cut 2 bases from V and 4 bases from J; bases unmatched to any gene: 1. The CDR3 region is CASSFGTGTEAFF. CDR3 coding DNA: TGTGCCAGCAGCTTCGGGACAGGCACTGAAGCTTTCTTT.

This chain links TRBV4-1 with TRBJ2-7; D remains unclear. Germline V gives CDR1 MGHRA, CDR2 YSYEKL. This CDR3 comprises 13 residues. Trimming took off 4 bases at V and 1 base at J, with 8 bases between the two ends. The CDR3 is CASSPGISYEQYF. As DNA, the CDR3 is TGCGCCAGCAGCCCAGGTATTTCCTACGAGCAGTACTTC.

V is TRBV4-3 and J is TRBJ1-2; 10 bases match TRBD1. V lost 5 bases, J lost 6 bases, and 9 bases stayed unmatched. The CDR3 totals 15 residues. The germline CDR1 and CDR2 sequences are LGHNA and YSLEER. The CDR3 loop reads CASSSRDRGFHGYTF. The CDR3 nucleotides are TGCGCCAGCAGCTCCCGGGACAGGGGATTTCATGGCTACACCTTC.

The chain combines TRBV5-1 with TRBJ2-7, with 8 bases that match TRBD1. CDR1 and CDR2 from the germline V gene are SGHRS and YFSETQ. The CDR3 has 15 amino acids. The J segment lost 4 bases and the V segment lost 0 bases, leaving 6 bases of the junction unmatched. The CDR3 loop reads CASSLDGTGFYEQYF. CDR3 in DNA: TGCGCCAGCAGCTTGGACGGGACAGGATTTTACGAGCAGTACTTC.

This chain joins TRBV6-5 and TRBJ1-5, with TRBD1 matching over 9 bases. CDR1 and CDR2 (germline): MNHEY, SVGAGI. Unmatched junction bases numbered 8, after V lost 5 bases and J lost 6 bases. CDR3 length: 15 residues. CDR3 in amino acids: CASSPGTGITQPQHF. The CDR3 region has the DNA TGTGCCAGCAGTCCCGGGACAGGGATCACTCAGCCCCAGCATTTT.

This chain uses TRBV28 with TRBJ2-1, with a tentative D call TRBD1 (5 bases). The CDR3 length is 14 residues. V lost 9 bases, J lost 2 bases, and 14 bases lay in between. Germline V gene lookup returns CDR1 MDHEN and CDR2 SYDVKM. CDR3 sequence (DNA): TGTGCCAGTGCGACAGTCTTCCCCTACAATGAGCAGTTCTTC. This sequence encodes CASATVFPYNEQFF.

This chain connects TRBV7-9 to TRBJ2-3; 8 bases fit TRBD2. After removal of 5 bases from V and 2 bases from J, the junction contained 9 bases not matched to a gene. CDR3 size: 16 residues. In germline, CDR1 is SEHNR, CDR2 FQNEAQ (reference sequence). The CDR3 loop reads CASSTFIGGVTDTQYF. Written as DNA, the CDR3 is TGTGCCAGCAGCACCTTCATCGGGGGGGTCACAGATACGCAGTATTTT.

The rearrangement joins TRBV9 to TRBJ2-7; tentative D call: TRBD1 (6 bases). Trimming cost V 5 bases and J 3 bases, with 18 bases left between them. The CDR3 has 15 residues. Germline CDR1 SGDLS, CDR2 YYNGEE. The CDR3 protein is CASSENNGQLYEQYF. The CDR3 DNA sequence: TGTGCCAGCAGTGAAAACAACGGACAGCTCTACGAGCAGTACTTC. Together with reference TRBV9 and TRBJ2-7, the CDR3 gives the full variable domain: DSGVTQTPKHLITATGQRVTLRCSPRSGDLSVYWYQQSLDQGLQFLIQYYNGEERAKGNILERFSAQQFPDLHSELNLSSLELGDSALYFCASSENNGQLYEQYFGPGTRLTVT.

The chain joins TRBV15 to TRBJ2-1; D may be TRBD1 (6 bases). The CDR3 length is 14 residues. Germline V gene lookup returns CDR1 LNHNV and CDR2 YYDKDF (reference sequence). V dropped 5 bases and J dropped 6 bases, with 14 bases sitting between them. CDR3 sequence (DNA): TGTGCCACCAGCGGGACAAGCCCTACCAATGAGCAGTTCTTC. Amino acids: CATSGTSPTNEQFF. Together with reference TRBV15 and TRBJ2-1, the CDR3 gives the full variable domain: DAMVIQNPRYQVTQFGKPVTLSCSQTLNHNVMYWYQQKSSQAPKLLFHYYDKDFNNEADTPDNFQSRRPNTSFCFLDIRSPGLGDTAMYLCATSGTSPTNEQFFGPGTRLTVL.

This clone was counted between two and nine times. V usage is TRBV15 and J usage is TRBJ2-6; maybe TRBD1 (6 bases). V was pared by 3 bases and J by 0 bases, with 9 bases between. This CDR3 has 16 amino acids. Per germline, CDR1 LNHNV and CDR2 YYDKDF (reference sequence). In nucleotides, the CDR3 is TGTGCCACCAGCAGCCAGGGGAGCTCTGGGGCCAACGTCCTGACTTTC. It is translated as CATSSQGSSGANVLTF.

This clone was seen a few times. The chain has TRBV10-3 and TRBJ2-7; D possibly corresponds to TRBD2 (6 bases). The germline gives CDR1 ENHRY, CDR2 SYGVKD. The CDR3 contains 14 residues. V was shortened by 4 bases and J by 4 bases, with 14 bases between the two germline ends. The CDR3 region is CAISAGGSNYEQYF. CDR3 coding DNA: TGTGCCATCAGTGCCGGGGGAAGTAATTACGAGCAGTACTTC.

This chain links TRBV6-9 with TRBJ2-7; maybe TRBD2 (5 bases). Trimming stripped 5 bases from V and 5 bases from J, with 13 bases between. Germline V gene data show CDR1 as MNHGY and CDR2 as SVAAGI. The CDR3 sequence is 13 residues long. CDR3 nucleotides: TGTGCCAGCAGTGAGTTTAGCGAGAACGAGCAGTACTTC. Protein: CASSEFSENEQYF.

The genes are TRBV4-1 and TRBJ1-4; no firm D call. Germline loops: CDR1 MGHRA, CDR2 YSYEKL. Trimming pared 3 bases from V and 4 bases from J, leaving 15 bases between. The CDR3 length is 16 residues. Here the CDR3 reads CASSQEAGLRNEKLFF. CDR3 sequence (DNA): TGCGCCAGCAGCCAGGAGGCCGGGTTACGTAATGAAAAACTGTTTTTT.

The chain has TRBV6-5 and TRBJ2-7, with D hard to call. Per the germline V gene, CDR1 is MNHEY and CDR2 is SVGAGI. V was pared by 0 bases and J by 9 bases, with 12 bases between. CDR3 length: 13 residues. The CDR3 region has the DNA TGTGCCAGCAGTTACTCCCGCACATCTGGGCAGTACTTC. It specifies CASSYSRTSGQYF.

The sample holds one count of this clone. The rearrangement links TRBV15 to TRBJ2-7; 7 bases line up with TRBD1. The CDR3 is 12 residues long. Trimming at V came to 5 bases and at J to 6 bases, leaving 4 bases not matched to a gene. Germline V gene lookup returns CDR1 LNHNV and CDR2 YYDKDF (reference sequence). The CDR3 DNA follows: TGTGCCACCAGCGGGGACAGCAGCGAGCAGTACTTC. Amino acids: CATSGDSSEQYF.

V gene TRBV28 combines with J gene TRBJ1-1; weak D call: TRBD1 (6 bases). The V and J ends lost 4 bases and 4 bases respectively, with 13 bases between them. The CDR3 is made up of 14 amino acids. CDR1 is MDHEN, CDR2 SYDVKM, per germline. CDR3 bases: TGTGCCAGCAGTTGGACAGCCAGGGGCACTGAAGCTTTCTTT. Translation gives CASSWTARGTEAFF.

This clone has just a few counts. In nucleotides, the CDR3 is TGTGCCAGCTCGAAGACGGGTGACGGCTACACCTTC. Its protein is CASSKTGDGYTF. The chain couples TRBV6-1 to TRBJ1-2, with unresolved D. Trimming pared 8 bases from V and 8 bases from J, leaving 15 bases between. Germline V gene data show CDR1 as MNHNS and CDR2 as SASEGT. CDR3 size: 12 residues.

The V gene is TRBV5-6, the J gene TRBJ2-3, with no clear D. The V gene lost 2 bases and the J gene lost 2 bases, with 15 bases spanning the gap. CDR1 is SGHDT, CDR2 YYEEEE, per germline. The CDR3 totals 16 residues. The chain's CDR3 is CASSFSAATLTDTQYF. As DNA, the CDR3 is TGTGCCAGCAGCTTTAGTGCTGCGACACTCACAGATACGCAGTATTTT. Full variable domain (outside the CDR3, taken from reference TRBV5-6 and TRBJ2-3): DAGVTQSPTHLIKTRGQQVTLRCSPKSGHDTVSWYQQALGQGPQFIFQYYEEEERQRGNFPDRFSGHQFPNYSSELNVNALLLGDSALYLCASSFSAATLTDTQYFGPGTRLTVL.

This clone is medium-sized within its sample. The rearrangement links TRBV21-1 to TRBJ1-1. TRBV21-1 corresponds to a pseudogene. CDR3 length equals 15 residues. In DNA, the CDR3 is TGTGCCAGCAGCAAGTGGTCAGGAGGCTGCCGTGAAGCTTTCTTT. This sequence encodes CASSKWSGGCREAFF.

V is TRBV4-1 and J is TRBJ2-1; 11 nucleotides align to TRBD1. After removal of 1 base from V and 9 bases from J, the junction contained 5 bases not matched to a gene. CDR1 MGHRA and CDR2 YSYEKL come from the germline V gene. The CDR3 is 15 amino acids. The chain's CDR3 is CASSQGGTGGGEQFF. The CDR3 coding sequence is TGCGCCAGCAGCCAAGGAGGGACAGGGGGGGGTGAGCAGTTCTTC.

This clone has just one count. This chain uses TRBV7-9 with TRBJ2-7, with D perhaps matching TRBD1 (5 bases). The CDR3 loop spans 14 amino acids. V lost 4 bases to trimming and J lost 1 base, with 11 bases between them. The germline V gene encodes CDR1 SEHNR and CDR2 FQNEAQ (reference sequence). This chain's CDR3 is CASSSGDSSYEQYF. The CDR3 nucleotides are TGTGCCAGCAGCTCCGGAGACAGTTCCTACGAGCAGTACTTC.

The chain carries TRBV12-2 and TRBJ1-5; the D call TRBD1 from the table was never checked on the DNA. TRBV12-2 is reported as a pseudogene. This CDR3 contains 17 residues. CDR3 in DNA: TGTGCAAGTCGCTGCTCCGGGACACCCTATAGCAATCAGCCCCAGCATTTT. It yields the protein CASRCSGTPYSNQPQHF.

The chain carries TRBV27 and TRBJ1-3, with 8 bases matching TRBD1. The CDR3 is made up of 15 amino acids. V trimming: 2 bases; J trimming: 7 bases; junction bases outside the gene matches: 7. Germline values: CDR1 MNHEY, CDR2 SMNVEV (reference sequence). CDR3 amino acids: CASSLTTSGGNTIYF. CDR3 in DNA: TGTGCCAGCAGTTTAACAACGTCAGGGGGCAACACCATATATTTT.

As DNA, the CDR3 is TGCGCCAGCAGCCAAGATAGCGCCGGGGAGCTGTTTTTT. Its protein product is CASSQDSAGELFF. This chain connects TRBV4-3 to TRBJ2-2; D perhaps matches TRBD2 (5 bases). Germline CDR1 and CDR2: LGHNA and YSLEER. V was cut by 0 bases and J by 6 bases, with 5 bases left in between. The CDR3 consists of 13 residues.

The V gene is TRBV7-8, the J gene TRBJ1-1; D not certain. The CDR3 sequence is 12 residues long. Germline loops: CDR1 SGHVS, CDR2 FQNEAQ. The V and J ends lost 5 bases and 6 bases respectively, with 10 bases between them. CDR3 residues: CASSHRAPEAFF. The CDR3 coding sequence is TGTGCCAGCAGCCATCGAGCCCCTGAAGCTTTCTTT.